The sequence of this T cell receptor (beta chain) was determined in a study of CD8+CD57+ T cells in acquired aplastic anemia (dated by TCRdb to 2016 to 2019). Regarding the complete study: DNA extracted from sorted CD4+ and CD8+ cells had a mean of around 3 ug, with a range of about 0.18 to 27.4 ug. An average of roughly 10 million reads for CD4+ cells and around 11 million reads for CD8+ cells was obtained from healthy donor samples.

TCR repertoires of sorted CD4+ and CD8+ blood T cells from severe aplastic anemia patients and healthy subjects were deep-sequenced in the study. Ficoll-Paque density gradient centrifugation was used to isolate peripheral blood mononuclear cells. Before DNA was extracted, CD4+ and CD8+ T cells were sorted using either FACS or magnetic beads. Summary of the overall study and its limitations: No significant difference in CD8+ Simpson's diversity was found between patients and healthy controls (P=0.060). Twenty-nine CD8+ CDR3 sequences were found in both patients and controls but appeared to be highly expressed in patients and within the immunodominant clones of the patients.

Turning to this clonotype: The target of this receptor is not known. Base qualities are missing; no much larger clone stands one base away.

Genomic DNA served as template for TCR beta VDJ combination and CDR3 sequence profiling. An Illumina HiSeq 2000 was the platform used for TCR repertoire sequencing. Under the source paper's analysis protocol: TRBV/TRBJ rearrangement plots, CDR3 size and DJ length profiles, and Simpson's diversity index were used to evaluate the repertoires. Whichever DNA sequence was most abundant in the deep sequencing data was defined as the immunodominant clone. CDR3 amino acid sequences were screened for sharing across subjects and were compared with published repertoires and the VDJdb database. TCRdb trimmed the raw reads at Q25, called clones with MiXCR and kept productive beta chains. Entries are consolidated by CDR3 protein sequence, retaining the most common genes and DNA. The V and J calls come from TCRdb's annotation, not from the publication. The sample table shows approximately 170,000 distinct CDR3 sequences, and approximately 52% are seen once. 16% of the sample rests with the top ten.

Counted from cysteine to phenylalanine, this CDR3 has 15 amino acids. The DNA shown is the 45-base CDR3, in frame from base 1. V ends up 0 bases short and J 8 bases short, with an unmatched junction base count of 6. The germline V gene (reference sequence) gives CDR1 as DFQATT and CDR2 as SNEGSKA. The TCR originated in a human donor in good health, serving as a control. Recombination linked TRBV20-1 to TRBJ1-3; 11 junctional bases match TRBD1. The material sequenced was sorted CD4+, CD8+, or CD8+CD57+ T cells (not recorded which) from PBMCs. Here the CDR3 is given as CSARDQGQGADTIYF. Here is the DNA: TGCAGTGCTAGAGATCAAGGACAGGGGGCAGACACCATATATTTT.